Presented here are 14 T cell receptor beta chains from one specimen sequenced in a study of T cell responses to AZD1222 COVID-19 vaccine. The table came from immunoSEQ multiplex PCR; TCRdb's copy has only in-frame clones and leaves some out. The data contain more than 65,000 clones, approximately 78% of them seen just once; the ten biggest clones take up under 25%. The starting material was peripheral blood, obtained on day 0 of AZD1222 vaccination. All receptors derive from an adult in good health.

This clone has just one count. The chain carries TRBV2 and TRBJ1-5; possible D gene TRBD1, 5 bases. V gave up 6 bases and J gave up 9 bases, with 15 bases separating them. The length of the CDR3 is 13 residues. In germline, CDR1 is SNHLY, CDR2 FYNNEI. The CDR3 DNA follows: TGTGCCAGCAGCGGTGGGGGGATCGGGCCCCAGCATTTT. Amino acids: CASSGGGIGPQHF.

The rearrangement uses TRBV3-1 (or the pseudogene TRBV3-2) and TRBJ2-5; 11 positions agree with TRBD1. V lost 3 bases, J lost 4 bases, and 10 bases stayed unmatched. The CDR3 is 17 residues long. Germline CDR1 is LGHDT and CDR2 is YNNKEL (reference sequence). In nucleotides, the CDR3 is TGTGCCAGCAGCCAGGACAGGGGGCCGTTGGGTCGAGAGACCCAGTACTTC. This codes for CASSQDRGPLGRETQYF.

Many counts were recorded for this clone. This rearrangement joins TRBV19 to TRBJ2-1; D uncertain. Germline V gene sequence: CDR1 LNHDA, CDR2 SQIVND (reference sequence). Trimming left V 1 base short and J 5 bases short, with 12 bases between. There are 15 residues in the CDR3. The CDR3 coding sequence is TGTGCCAGTAGTATAGGAGTTTTGGAACACAATGAGCAGTTCTTC. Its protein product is CASSIGVLEHNEQFF.

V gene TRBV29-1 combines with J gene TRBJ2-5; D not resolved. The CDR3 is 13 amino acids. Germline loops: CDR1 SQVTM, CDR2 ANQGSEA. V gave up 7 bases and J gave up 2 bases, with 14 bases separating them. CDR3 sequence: CSATGHGQETQYF. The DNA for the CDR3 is TGCAGCGCAACGGGCCACGGGCAAGAGACCCAGTACTTC.

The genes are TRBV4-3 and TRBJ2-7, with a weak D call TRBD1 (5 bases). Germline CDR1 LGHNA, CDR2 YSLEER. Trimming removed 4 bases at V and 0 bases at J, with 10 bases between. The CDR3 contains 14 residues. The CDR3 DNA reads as TGCGCCAGCAGCCCCAGACAGAGCTCCTACGAGCAGTACTTC. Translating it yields CASSPRQSSYEQYF.

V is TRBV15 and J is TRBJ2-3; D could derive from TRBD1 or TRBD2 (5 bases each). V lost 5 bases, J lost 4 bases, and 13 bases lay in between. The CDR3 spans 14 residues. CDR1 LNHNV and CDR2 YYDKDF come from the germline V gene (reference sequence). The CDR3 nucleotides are TGTGCCACCAGCCCGGGACCCCATGCAGATACGCAGTATTTT. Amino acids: CATSPGPHADTQYF.

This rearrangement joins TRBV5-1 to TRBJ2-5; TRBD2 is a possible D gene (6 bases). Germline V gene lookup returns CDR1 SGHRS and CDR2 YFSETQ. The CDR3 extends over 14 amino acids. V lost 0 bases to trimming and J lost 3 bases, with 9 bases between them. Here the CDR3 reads CASSLARGEETQYF. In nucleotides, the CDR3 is TGCGCCAGCAGCTTGGCCCGCGGGGAAGAGACCCAGTACTTC. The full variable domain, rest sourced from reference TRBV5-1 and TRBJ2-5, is KAGVTQTPRYLIKTRGQQVTLSCSPISGHRSVSWYQQTPGQGLQFLFEYFSETQRNKGNFPGRFSGRQFSNSRSEMNVSTLELGDSALYLCASSLARGEETQYFGPGTRLLVL.

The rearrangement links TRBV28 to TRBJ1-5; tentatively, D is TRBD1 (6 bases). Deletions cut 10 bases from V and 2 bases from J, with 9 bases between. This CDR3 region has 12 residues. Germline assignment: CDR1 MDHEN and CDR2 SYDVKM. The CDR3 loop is CANQGRNQPQHF. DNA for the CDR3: TGTGCCAACCAGGGGCGCAATCAGCCCCAGCATTTT.

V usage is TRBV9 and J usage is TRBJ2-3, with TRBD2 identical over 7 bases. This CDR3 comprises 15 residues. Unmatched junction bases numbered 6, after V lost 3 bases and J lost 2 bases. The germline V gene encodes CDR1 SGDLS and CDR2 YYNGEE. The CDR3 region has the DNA TGTGCCAGCAGCGCCTTACTAGCGAACACAGATACGCAGTATTTT. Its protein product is CASSALLANTDTQYF.

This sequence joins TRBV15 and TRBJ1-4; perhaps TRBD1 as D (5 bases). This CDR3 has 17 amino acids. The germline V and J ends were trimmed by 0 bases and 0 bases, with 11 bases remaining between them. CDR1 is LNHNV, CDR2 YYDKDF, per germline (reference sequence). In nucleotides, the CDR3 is TGTGCCACCAGCAGAGATCTCGGGACCGCAACTAATGAAAAACTGTTTTTT. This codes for CATSRDLGTATNEKLFF.

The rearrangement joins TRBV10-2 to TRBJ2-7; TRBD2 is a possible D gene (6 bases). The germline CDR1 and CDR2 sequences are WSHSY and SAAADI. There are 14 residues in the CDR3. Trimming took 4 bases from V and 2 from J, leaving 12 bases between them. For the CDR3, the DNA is TGCGCCAGCAGTGGGGCGGGACCCACCTACGAGCAGTACTTC. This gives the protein CASSGAGPTYEQYF.

The CDR3 DNA sequence: TGCGCCAGCAGCCAATGGACCGGGGAGCTGTTTTTT. Protein sequence: CASSQWTGELFF. The gene calls are TRBV4-3 and TRBJ2-2; D is unclear. V lost 2 bases, J lost 5 bases, and 3 bases lay in between. CDR3 length: 12 residues. In germline, CDR1 is LGHNA, CDR2 YSLEER.

CDR3 sequence: CASSHPFSYEQYF. CDR3 sequence (DNA): TGTGCCAGCAGTCACCCTTTCAGCTACGAGCAGTACTTC. This sequence joins TRBV27 and TRBJ2-7; no clear D gene. The CDR3 spans 13 residues. Deletions cut 5 bases from V and 3 bases from J, with 11 bases between. Germline V gene data show CDR1 as MNHEY and CDR2 as SMNVEV (reference sequence).

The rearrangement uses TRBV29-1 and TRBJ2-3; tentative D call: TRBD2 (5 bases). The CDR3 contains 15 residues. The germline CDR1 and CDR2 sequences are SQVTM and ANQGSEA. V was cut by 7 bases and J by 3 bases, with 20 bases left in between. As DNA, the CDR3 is TGCAGCGAGACGGGTGGGAGCGGAATAACAGATACGCAGTATTTT. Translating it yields CSETGGSGITDTQYF.